The rows below give T cell receptor beta chains drawn from one sample of a study of shared clonotypes between healthy human individuals. The assay was immunoSEQ multiplex PCR, and TCRdb's table has in-frame clones only and misses some. The repertoire holds about 2.1 million clones, with approximately 94% as singletons. Sequencing input: naive CD8+ T cells from PBMCs. Source of these receptors: a man between 18 and 35 years old in good health. Some clones in this sample may be carry-over from other donors' samples. Each CDR3 is given with its conserved first and last residue. D genes are given only for firm matches. Rows may omit the clone size; those that give it use once, few, many or a size class.

j_gene | d_gene | v_gene | abundance | CDR3aa | CDR3nt
TRBJ2-1 | TRBD1 | TRBV7-2 | few | CASSLLGTGLNEQFF | TGTGCCAGCAGCTTACTCGGGACAGGGCTAAATGAGCAGTTCTTC
TRBJ2-1 | - | TRBV4-3 | - | CASSQDRRGLNEQFF | TGCGCCAGCAGCCAAGACCGCCGAGGGTTGAATGAGCAGTTCTTC
TRBJ1-1 | TRBD1 | TRBV19 | - | CASSGTGINTEAFF | TGTGCCAGTAGTGGGACAGGGATAAACACTGAAGCTTTCTTT
TRBJ1-1 | - | TRBV28 | - | CASSLYAGTATEAFF | TGTGCCAGCAGTTTATATGCGGGTACGGCGACTGAAGCTTTCTTT
TRBJ2-1 | - | TRBV7-9 | - | CASSKLITYNEQFF | TGTGCCAGCAGCAAATTGATAACCTACAATGAGCAGTTCTTC
TRBJ1-6 | - | TRBV2 | - | CASSESSGRRIGNSPLHF | TGTGCCAGCAGTGAAAGCTCCGGCAGGAGGATCGGTAATTCACCCCTCCACTTT
TRBJ2-7 | TRBD2 | TRBV30 | - | CACDREGLGEQYF | TGTGCCTGTGACCGGGAGGGCCTGGGCGAGCAGTACTTC
TRBJ2-7 | TRBD2 | TRBV2 | - | CASRGGLAGPYEQYF | TGTGCCAGCAGGGGGGGACTAGCGGGACCCTACGAGCAGTACTTC
TRBJ1-2 | - | TRBV9 | once | CASSVEGGNGYTF | TGTGCCAGCAGCGTAGAAGGGGGGAATGGCTACACCTTC
TRBJ2-1 | TRBD2 | TRBV7-3 | - | CASSRLAGGRNEQFF | TGTGCCAGCAGCCGACTAGCGGGAGGGCGAAATGAGCAGTTCTTC
TRBJ1-1 | TRBD1 | TRBV10-1 | - | CASSDLDRASEAFF | TGCGCCAGCAGTGACCTCGACAGGGCCTCTGAAGCTTTCTTT
TRBJ2-7 | TRBD1 | TRBV7-9 | - | CASSHQGAGYEQYF | TGTGCCAGCAGCCATCAGGGGGCTGGGTACGAGCAGTACTTC
TRBJ1-2 | - | TRBV6-5 | - | CASLTLRQANYGYTF | TGTGCCAGCCTCACTCTCCGGCAGGCCAACTATGGCTACACCTTC
TRBJ2-7 | - | TRBV11-2 | - | CASSSRGRVSSYEQYF | TGTGCCAGCAGCTCACGGGGGAGAGTGAGCTCCTACGAGCAGTACTTC